Listed below are T cell receptor beta chains from one sample, sequenced in a study of OX40 agonist ivuxolimab in advanced cancers. Measured with immunoSEQ multiplex PCR; TCRdb has only the in-frame clones, and not every one. Altogether just over 70,000 clones are present, 84% being singletons, with the ten largest covering around 0.75%. This specimen was CD4+ or CD8+ T cells sorted from blood, taken in a trial of the OX40 agonist ivuxolimab. The source of these receptors is an adult with an advanced solid tumor such as melanoma, head and neck, liver or kidney cancer. CDR3s include the opening cysteine and the closing phenylalanine or tryptophan. A D gene is named only where the DNA matches it firmly. Some rows have no size entry. The others give once, few or many, or a class for an expanded clone.

cdr3_nt cdr3_aa d_call j_call v_call cdr3_length clone_size
TGTGCCAGTAGTCCAGGCCGGCCAGCTTATAGCAATCAGCCCCAGCATTTT CASSPGRPAYSNQPQHF . TRBJ1-5 TRBV19 17 .
TGTGCCATCAGTGAGTATGACAGGGTCGATCAGCCCCAGCATTTT CAISEYDRVDQPQHF TRBD1 TRBJ1-5 TRBV10-3 15 .
TGTGCCTACGCCGGGACAGCGATAATTCAGTCGGTCCACTTT CAYAGTAIIQSVHF TRBD1 TRBJ1-6 TRBV30 14 .
TGTGCCAGCAGTTTCAAGGATGGGGTCTCCTACAATGAGCAGTTCTTC CASSFKDGVSYNEQFF . TRBJ2-1 TRBV28 16 few
TGTGCCAGCTCACCAGGGGCAGGGAGAGTAGATGCTTTCTTT CASSPGAGRVDAFF . TRBJ1-1 TRBV18 14 .
TGCGCCAGCAGCCAAGATAGGACAGCTGGGACCCAGTACTTC CASSQDRTAGTQYF . TRBJ2-5 TRBV4-1 14 .
TGTGCCAGCGGGATGGGCCCTCGGAACACCGGGGAGCTGTTTTTT CASGMGPRNTGELFF . TRBJ2-2 TRBV6-4 15 .
TGTGCCAGCAGCTCAGGGGGGGCAGATAACTATGGCTACACCTTC CASSSGGADNYGYTF TRBD1 TRBJ1-2 TRBV5-5 15 .
TGTGCCAGTAGTATAGATCTTTGGCAGGGAAATGGCTACACCTTC CASSIDLWQGNGYTF . TRBJ1-2 TRBV19 15 .
TGTGCCAGCAGTGAAGTGGGACAGACGCAGTATTTT CASSEVGQTQYF TRBD1 TRBJ2-3 TRBV6-1 12 .
TGTGCCAGCAGCCGGACAGGGGCCGGAAACACCATATATTTT CASSRTGAGNTIYF TRBD1 TRBJ1-3 TRBV11-3 14 .
TGTGCCAGCAGTTACGGGATCACCTACGAGCAGTACTTC CASSYGITYEQYF . TRBJ2-7 TRBV6-5 13 .
TGCGCCAGCAACTCTCCGAACACCGGGGAGCTGTTTTTT CASNSPNTGELFF . TRBJ2-2 TRBV5-1 13 .
TGTGCCAGCACCGTTGGTGGATCAGATACGCAGTATTTT CASTVGGSDTQYF . TRBJ2-3 TRBV9 13 .
TGTGCCAGCAGCTTATATGCCAGCACAGATACGCAGTATTTT CASSLYASTDTQYF . TRBJ2-3 TRBV11-2 14 .
TGTGCCAGCAGCCTTCAGGATGGCACAGATACGCAGTATTTT CASSLQDGTDTQYF . TRBJ2-3 TRBV5-4 14 few
TGTGCCAGCAGTATTACAGGGAGCTACAATGAGCAGTTCTTC CASSITGSYNEQFF . TRBJ2-1 TRBV27 14 few
TGTGCCAGCAGTCCCCATACAGGGGGCAGGCCAGATACGCAGTATTTT CASSPHTGGRPDTQYF TRBD1 TRBJ2-3 TRBV2 16 .
TGTGCCAGCAGCTTGGGTCAGGGGGACTATGGCTACACCTTC CASSLGQGDYGYTF TRBD1 TRBJ1-2 TRBV7-2 14 .
TGTGCCAGCAGCTTTTCACTAGTCGATGAGCAGTTCTTC CASSFSLVDEQFF . TRBJ2-1 TRBV7-8 13 .
TGTGCCAGCAGCTTAATGGACACCGGGGAGCTGTTTTTT CASSLMDTGELFF . TRBJ2-2 TRBV7-3 13 once
TGTGCCAGCAGCTTGGGGGTCTGGGATGGCTACACCTTC CASSLGVWDGYTF . TRBJ1-2 TRBV5-4 13 .
TGTGCCAGCAGGCCCGGGACAGCCTCTGGAAACACCATATATTTT CASRPGTASGNTIYF TRBD1 TRBJ1-3 TRBV7-9 15 .
TGTGCCAGCAGCGGGACAGGCTATGGCTACACCTTC CASSGTGYGYTF TRBD1 TRBJ1-2 TRBV27 12 .
TGTGCCAGCAGCTTGGTCAGGGCCTATGGCTACACCTTC CASSLVRAYGYTF . TRBJ1-2 TRBV5-6 13 .
TGTGCCAGCAGTTTATCGGTGGGACTCTTACAAGGTGGCTACACCTTC CASSLSVGLLQGGYTF . TRBJ1-2 TRBV27 16 .
TGTGCCAGCAGCGTAGACACAGCCCAAGAGACCCAGTACTTC CASSVDTAQETQYF . TRBJ2-5 TRBV9 14 .
TGTGCCAGCAGCAAGGCCCTCGGACAGCAAGAGACCCAGTACTTC CASSKALGQQETQYF . TRBJ2-5 TRBV5-4 15 .
TGCAGCGTTGACCCCTCTAGCTATGGCTACACCTTC CSVDPSSYGYTF . TRBJ1-2 TRBV29-1 12 .
TGTGCCAGCACCCCACAGGGGGCGGCCTACGAGCAGTACTTC CASTPQGAAYEQYF TRBD1 TRBJ2-7 TRBV28 14 .
TGTGCCAGCAGCAGGGGGGACTCACCCCTCCACTTT CASSRGDSPLHF . TRBJ1-6 TRBV7-9 12 .
TGTGCCAGCATCAAAACCCGACAGGGAAACACTGAAGCTTTCTTT CASIKTRQGNTEAFF TRBD1 TRBJ1-1 TRBV11-1 15 .
TGTGCCAGCAGCCTTGAGGGGACTAGCGGGGGAGTCTACAATGAGCAGTTCTTC CASSLEGTSGGVYNEQFF TRBD2 TRBJ2-1 TRBV11-3 18 .
TGTGCCTGGACCGTTGGACAGGGCGCGACTGAAGCTTTCTTT CAWTVGQGATEAFF TRBD1 TRBJ1-1 TRBV30 14 .
TGTGCCAGCAGTGAACCCTGGACAGGCTCAAACACTGAAGCTTTCTTT CASSEPWTGSNTEAFF TRBD1 TRBJ1-1 TRBV6-1 16 .
TGTGCCAGCAGCTTAAGTCCCGCAGGGGACGGGACTGAAGCTTTCTTT CASSLSPAGDGTEAFF . TRBJ1-1 TRBV7-3 16 .
TGTGCCAGCAGTGACCGACAGGGGCTGGAGACCCAGTACTTC CASSDRQGLETQYF TRBD1 TRBJ2-5 TRBV25-1 14 .
TGTGCCAGCAGCTTCGGGACCGCCTATTCTAACTATGGCTACACCTTC CASSFGTAYSNYGYTF . TRBJ1-2 TRBV7-9 16 .
TGTGCCAGCAGCCTAGGGCGTAGGGGCCCTATCTCTTCACCCCTCCACTTT CASSLGRRGPISSPLHF . TRBJ1-6 TRBV5-6 17 .
TGTGCCAGCTCCTTCAGAGTCAGGGAAGACTATGGCTACACCTTC CASSFRVREDYGYTF . TRBJ1-2 TRBV18 15 .
TGTGCCAGCAGCTTATCACAGAACACTGAAGCTTTCTTT CASSLSQNTEAFF . TRBJ1-1 TRBV7-2 13 .
TGTGCCAGCACCATCCCTGGGGCCCTAACGGAGATCTTC CASTIPGALTEIF . TRBJ2-1 TRBV6-1 13 .
TGTGCCACCAGCAGAGATGGCGGACAGGGGGCTTTCCCAACCTACAATGAGCAGTTCTTC CATSRDGGQGAFPTYNEQFF TRBD1 TRBJ2-1 TRBV15 20 .
TGTGCCAGCAGTTCCCCCGGGACATTAACTGAAGCTTTCTTT CASSSPGTLTEAFF . TRBJ1-1 TRBV28 14 .
TGCAGCGTTTACACCCTTACGAACGAGCAGTACTTC CSVYTLTNEQYF . TRBJ2-7 TRBV29-1 12 .
TGTGCCAGCAGCCAAGCCGCCCTCACAGATACGCAGTATTTT CASSQAALTDTQYF . TRBJ2-3 TRBV7-2 14 .